This T cell receptor beta chain emerged from a study of breast tumors, draining lymph nodes, adjacent tissues. Study outcomes and limitations: Tumor TCR diversity was below lymph nodes but above nontumor tissue. Tumor and nontumor repertoires were significantly more similar in luminal-like than in basal-like breast cancer.

V was cut by 4 bases and J by 2 bases, with 12 bases left in between. Germline CDR1 is LNHNV and CDR2 is YYDKDF (reference sequence). The CDR3 loop spans 15 amino acids. Each CDR3 protein gets one entry after TCRdb re-called the multiplex PCR reads with MiXCR. Seen here are some 83,000 distinct CDR3 sequences, 15% to 20% observed once, and the top ten hold roughly 2.4%. The lymph nodes were axillary draining lymph nodes from breast cancer patients. Comment on this clonotype: Its matching antigen is unknown.

Sequenced material: axillary lymph node tissue. The TCR originated in a female donor with breast cancer. Some clones in this sample may be carry-over from other donors' samples. The rearrangement uses TRBV15 and TRBJ1-5; D is ambiguous. Here the CDR3 DNA reads TGTGCCACCAGCACTGGACCGGGAGGCAATCAGCCCCAGCATTTT. Residues: CATSTGPGGNQPQHF. Combining the CDR3 with reference TRBV15 and TRBJ1-5 gives the whole variable domain DAMVIQNPRYQVTQFGKPVTLSCSQTLNHNVMYWYQQKSSQAPKLLFHYYDKDFNNEADTPDNFQSRRPNTSFCFLDIRSPGLGDTAMYLCATSTGPGGNQPQHFGDGTRLSIL.